This T cell receptor beta chain was sequenced in a study of CD8 T cells in ankylosing spondylitis (dated by TCRdb to about 2017). Regarding the complete study: The study set out to find disease-linked TCR variants by profiling T cell receptor beta repertoires in ankylosing spondylitis patients and healthy donors. In total, the full study cohort was made up of some 110 healthy donors and roughly 27 ankylosing spondylitis patients. Samples of peripheral blood were taken, and for ankylosing spondylitis patients, synovial fluid was collected as well. The research as a whole found: Some TCR beta motif variants had previously been reported in synovial fluid and blood of reactive arthritis patients, which suggested common disease-initiation mechanisms. A TCR beta motif of several highly homologous amino acid variants appeared characteristic of blood from ankylosing spondylitis patients. A CD8+ phenotype was shown by the disease-linked clones, which were found at relatively low frequencies in peripheral blood. Significant enrichment of the disease-linked clones was reported in matched synovial fluid samples from ankylosing spondylitis patients.

Concerning this clonotype: No cognate antigen has been identified for it. No quality values exist for individual bases; no much larger clone is one base distant.

The sequencer listed for this sample is Illumina HiSeq 2500. TCR beta libraries were prepared by quantitative 5'-RACE with molecular barcodes. The paper's processing steps were these. To identify disease-linked TCR variants, a new computational method was used, one built on a probabilistic model of VDJ rearrangement. TCRdb itself trimmed the public reads at Q25 with fastp, ran MiXCR and retained productive beta chains. Rows with a matching CDR3 protein are joined into one entry that keeps the most common DNA and genes. V and J calls and clone size were set by TCRdb, not the authors. Present in this sample are about 800,000 distinct CDR3 sequences, 12% of which were seen just once. 0.45% to 0.6% of the sample is in the top ten clones. The CDR3 has 16 amino acids, counting the end cysteine and phenylalanine. Just CDR3 DNA is preserved here, 48 bases in frame from base 1.

This sequence originates from a male donor with ankylosing spondylitis. The chain is encoded by TRBV21-1 joined to TRBJ2-4; the listed D gene, TRBD1, was not tested against the DNA. TRBV21-1 is a recognized pseudogene. The sequencing sample was made of blood, either unsorted or a sorted T cell fraction (not recorded which). The DNA sequence follows: TGTGCCAGCAGAAAGTCTTCGGGACTAGCCAAAAACATTCAGTACTTC. This codes for CASRKSSGLAKNIQYF.